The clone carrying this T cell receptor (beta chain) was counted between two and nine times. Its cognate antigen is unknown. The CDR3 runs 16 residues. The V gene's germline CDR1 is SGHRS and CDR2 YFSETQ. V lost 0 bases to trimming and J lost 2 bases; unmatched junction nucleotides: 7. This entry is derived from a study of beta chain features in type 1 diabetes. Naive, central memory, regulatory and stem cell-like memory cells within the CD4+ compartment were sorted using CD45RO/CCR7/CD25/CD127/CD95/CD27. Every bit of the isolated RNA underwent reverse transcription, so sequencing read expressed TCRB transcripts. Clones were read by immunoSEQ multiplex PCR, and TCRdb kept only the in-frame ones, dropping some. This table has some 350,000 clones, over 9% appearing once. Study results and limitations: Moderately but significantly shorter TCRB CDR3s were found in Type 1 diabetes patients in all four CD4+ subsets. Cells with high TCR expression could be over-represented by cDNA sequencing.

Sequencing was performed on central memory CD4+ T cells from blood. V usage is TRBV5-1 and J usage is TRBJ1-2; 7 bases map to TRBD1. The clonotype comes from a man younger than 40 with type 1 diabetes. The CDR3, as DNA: TGCGCCAGCAGCTTGGCCTTGGACAGGAAGAACTATGGCTACACCTTC. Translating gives CASSLALDRKNYGYTF.